The T cell receptor (beta chain) under discussion was sequenced for a study of T cells in Graves' hyperthyroidism and ophthalmopathy. Amplification targeted TCR beta CDR3 regions from RNA transcripts. TCR CDR3 underwent first-round RT-PCR with the HTBI primer set. TCRdb re-called the multiplex PCR reads with MiXCR, one entry per CDR3 protein. Of 660,000 or so distinct CDR3 sequences listed, about 45% are singletons. This clonotype has only a few counts. The specimen sequenced was peripheral blood or thyroid tissue (not recorded which). The sequence came from an adult man with Graves' disease, either hyperthyroidism or ophthalmopathy (not recorded which).

CDR3 DNA sequence: TGTGCCAGTAGCATTGGATGGAGACAGGGAAGCAATCAGCCCCAGCATTTT. This sequence encodes CASSIGWRQGSNQPQHF. The chain links TRBV19 to TRBJ1-5; TRBD1 matches at 7 bases. Trimming cost V 6 bases and J 1 base; bases outside gene matches: 12. Germline loops: CDR1 LNHDA, CDR2 SQIVND (reference sequence). The CDR3 covers 17 residues.